The text below deals with one TCR beta chain. As yet, its antigen is unknown. The data were obtained in a study of cytomegalovirus exposure and HLA in healthy donors. Overall study findings and caveats: Most of the TCR beta V segments (in an earlier analysis) were productive either about 87% or about 30% of the time. Sequences of the TCR beta chain were said to predict the HLA-A and HLA-B alleles of most subjects accurately.

This PCR relied on a set of 60 Vbeta primers and 13 Jbeta primers. Profiled with immunoSEQ multiplex PCR; TCRdb holds only in-frame clones, not every one. Of more than 85,000 clones listed, 60% to 70% were seen once; the top ten hold 6% to 6.5%. Germline V lookup: CDR1 SGHTA, CDR2 FQGNSA. The CDR3 is 13 residues long. Germline trimming cut 5 bases from V and 7 bases from J; bases unmatched to any gene: 4. The material sequenced was PBMCs. This TCR derives from a woman aged 30 to 39 in good health and CMV-seronegative. V gene TRBV7-2 combines with J gene TRBJ2-1; 8 nucleotides align to TRBD1. CDR3 in amino acids: CASSGQGSNEQFF. Here the CDR3 DNA reads TGTGCCAGCAGCGGACAGGGTTCAAATGAGCAGTTCTTC.